The clone carrying this T cell receptor (beta chain) was detected a few times. Its specificity is unknown. The CDR3 loop spans 16 amino acids. CDR1 and CDR2 from the germline V gene are MNHEY and SMNVEV (reference sequence). V dropped 3 bases and J dropped 7; count of bases not matched to a gene: 13. The authors reverse transcribed all of the isolated RNA, so sequencing captured expressed TCRB transcripts. Sequencing used immunoSEQ multiplex PCR; TCRdb keeps in-frame clones, though not all of them. Here the sample spans approximately 200,000 clones, over 8.5% being singletons. The data derive from a study of beta chain features in type 1 diabetes. Study-wide findings and caveats: Cells that show high TCR expression could be over-represented by cDNA sequencing. The study notes PCR might favor shorter templates equally in patients and controls. Type 1 diabetes patients showed fewer insertions and more deletions at VDJ junctions.

Sequencing was done on a sample of naive CD4+ T cells from blood. The V and J genes are TRBV27 and TRBJ2-5; 8 bases match TRBD2. This receptor was identified in a woman between 18 and 29 years old in good health. CDR3 residues: CASSFSGGGPEATQYF. In DNA form, the CDR3 reads TGTGCCAGCAGTTTTAGTGGCGGGGGGCCGGAGGCGACCCAGTACTTC.